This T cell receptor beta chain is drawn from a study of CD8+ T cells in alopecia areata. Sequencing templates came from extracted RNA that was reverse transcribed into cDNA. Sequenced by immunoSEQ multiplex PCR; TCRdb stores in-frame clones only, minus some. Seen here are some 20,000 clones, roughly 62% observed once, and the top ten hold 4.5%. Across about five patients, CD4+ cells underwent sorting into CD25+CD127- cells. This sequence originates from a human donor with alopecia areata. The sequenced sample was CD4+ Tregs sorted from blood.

The CDR3, as DNA: TGTGCCAGCAGCCTCGGGACTAGCGGGAGCCGAGAGCAGTACTTC. It is translated as CASSLGTSGSREQYF. The gene calls are TRBV7-8 and TRBJ2-7; 14 nucleotides match TRBD2. The CDR3 loop spans 15 amino acids. Trimming removed 5 bases from V and 7 bases from J; junction bases left unmatched: 7. Germline V lookup: CDR1 SGHVS, CDR2 FQNEAQ.